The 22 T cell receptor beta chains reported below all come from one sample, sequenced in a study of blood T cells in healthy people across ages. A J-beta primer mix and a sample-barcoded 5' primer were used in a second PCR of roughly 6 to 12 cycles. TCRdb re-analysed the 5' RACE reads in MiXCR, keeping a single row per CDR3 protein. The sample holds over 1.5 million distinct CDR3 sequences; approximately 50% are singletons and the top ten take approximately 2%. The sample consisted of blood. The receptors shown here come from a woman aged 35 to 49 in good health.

Here the CDR3 DNA reads TGTGCCAGCAGTTCCCACCGACAGACCTTAGGTTCACCCCTCCACTTT. Encoded protein: CASSSHRQTLGSPLHF. The V and J genes are TRBV6-2 or TRBV6-3 and TRBJ1-6; weak D call: TRBD1 (5 bases). CDR1 MNHEY and CDR2 SVGEGT come from the germline V gene. The CDR3 runs 16 residues. V shed 4 bases and J shed 9 bases, with 19 bases lying between them.

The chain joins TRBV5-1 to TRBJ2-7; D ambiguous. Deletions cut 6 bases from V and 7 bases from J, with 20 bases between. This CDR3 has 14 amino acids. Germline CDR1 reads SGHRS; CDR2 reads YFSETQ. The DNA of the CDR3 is TGCGCCAGCACCATGGACCCAGCCTACAATGAGCAGTACTTC. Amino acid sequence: CASTMDPAYNEQYF.

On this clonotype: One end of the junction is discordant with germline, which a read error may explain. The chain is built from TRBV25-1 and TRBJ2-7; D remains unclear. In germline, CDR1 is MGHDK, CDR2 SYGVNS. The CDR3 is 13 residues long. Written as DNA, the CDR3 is TGTGCCATCAGTGAGTCGGTCATAGGAGAGCAGTACTTC. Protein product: CAISESVIGEQYF.

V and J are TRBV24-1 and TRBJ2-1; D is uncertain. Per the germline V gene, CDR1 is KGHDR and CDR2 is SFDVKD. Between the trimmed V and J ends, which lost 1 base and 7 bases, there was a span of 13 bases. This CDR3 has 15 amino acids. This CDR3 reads CATSDFVSSVNEQFF. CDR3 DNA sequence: TGTGCCACCAGTGATTTCGTGTCGTCCGTGAATGAGCAGTTCTTC.

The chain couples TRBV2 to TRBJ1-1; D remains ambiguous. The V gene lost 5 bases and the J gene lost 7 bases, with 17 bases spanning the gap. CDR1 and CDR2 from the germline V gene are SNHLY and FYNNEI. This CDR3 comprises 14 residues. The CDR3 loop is CASSPTLMTGEAFF. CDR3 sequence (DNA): TGTGCCAGCAGTCCCACCCTAATGACTGGTGAAGCTTTCTTT.

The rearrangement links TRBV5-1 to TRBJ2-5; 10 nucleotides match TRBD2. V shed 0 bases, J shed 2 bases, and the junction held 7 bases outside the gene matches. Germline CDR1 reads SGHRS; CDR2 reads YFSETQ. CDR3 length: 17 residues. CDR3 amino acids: CASSLAGGTSEQETQYF. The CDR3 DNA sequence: TGCGCCAGCAGCTTGGCGGGAGGGACTAGCGAACAAGAGACCCAGTACTTC. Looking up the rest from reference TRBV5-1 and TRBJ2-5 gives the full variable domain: KAGVTQTPRYLIKTRGQQVTLSCSPISGHRSVSWYQQTPGQGLQFLFEYFSETQRNKGNFPGRFSGRQFSNSRSEMNVSTLELGDSALYLCASSLAGGTSEQETQYFGPGTRLLVL.

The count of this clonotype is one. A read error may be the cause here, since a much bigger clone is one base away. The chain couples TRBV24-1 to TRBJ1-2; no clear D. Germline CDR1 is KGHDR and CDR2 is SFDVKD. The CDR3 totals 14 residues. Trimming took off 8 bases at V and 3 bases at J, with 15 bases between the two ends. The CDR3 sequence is CATKSGSEDYGYTF. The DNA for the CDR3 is TGTGCCACCAAATCAGGTTCGGAAGACTATGGCTACACCTTC.

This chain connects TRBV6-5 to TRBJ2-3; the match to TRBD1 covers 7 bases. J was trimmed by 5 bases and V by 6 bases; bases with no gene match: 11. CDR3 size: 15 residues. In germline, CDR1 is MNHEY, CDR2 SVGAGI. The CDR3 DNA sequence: TGTGCCAGCAGACACAGGGGCGGATCTGAAGATACGCAGTATTTT. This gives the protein CASRHRGGSEDTQYF.

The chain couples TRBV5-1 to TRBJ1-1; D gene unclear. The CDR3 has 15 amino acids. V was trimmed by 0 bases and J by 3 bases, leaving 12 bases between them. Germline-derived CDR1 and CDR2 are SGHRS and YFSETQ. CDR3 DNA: TGCGCCAGCAGCTTGGTTGGTCGGTGGGACACTGAAGCTTTCTTT. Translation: CASSLVGRWDTEAFF.

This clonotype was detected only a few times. The CDR3 sequence is CASRPHRGGAYEQYF. CDR3 sequence (DNA): TGTGCCAGCAGACCCCACCGGGGGGGTGCCTACGAGCAGTACTTC. The chain has TRBV7-9 and TRBJ2-7, with 8 bases matching TRBD2. Germline CDR1 and CDR2: SEHNR and FQNEAQ (reference sequence). Unmatched junction bases numbered 9, after V lost 6 bases and J lost 2 bases. The CDR3 sequence is 15 residues long.

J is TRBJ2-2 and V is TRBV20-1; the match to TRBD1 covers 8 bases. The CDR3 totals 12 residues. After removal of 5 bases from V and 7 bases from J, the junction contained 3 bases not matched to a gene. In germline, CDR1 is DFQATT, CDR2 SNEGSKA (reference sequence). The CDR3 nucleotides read TGCAGTGCTGCCAGGGGGCTCGGGGAGCTGTTTTTT. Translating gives CSAARGLGELFF.

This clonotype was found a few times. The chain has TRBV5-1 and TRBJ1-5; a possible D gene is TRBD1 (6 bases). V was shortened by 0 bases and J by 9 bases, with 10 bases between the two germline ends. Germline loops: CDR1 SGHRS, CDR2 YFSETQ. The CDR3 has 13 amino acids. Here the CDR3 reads CASSLEGDRPQHF. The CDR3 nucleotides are TGCGCCAGCAGCTTGGAGGGGGATAGGCCCCAGCATTTT.

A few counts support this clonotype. CDR3 sequence: CASSGRTGAYGYTF. The CDR3 DNA reads TGTGCCAGCAGCGGCCGGACAGGGGCGTATGGCTACACCTTC. The J gene is TRBJ1-2, the V gene TRBV9; 9 nucleotides agree with TRBD1. V shed 3 bases, J shed 5 bases, and the junction held 5 bases outside the gene matches. Looked up from germline, CDR1 is SGDLS and CDR2 is YYNGEE. This CDR3 has 14 residues.

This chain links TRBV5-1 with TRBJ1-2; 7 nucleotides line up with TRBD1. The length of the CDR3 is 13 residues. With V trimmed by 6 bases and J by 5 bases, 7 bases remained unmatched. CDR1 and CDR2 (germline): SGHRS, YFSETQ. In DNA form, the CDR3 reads TGCGCCAGCACCGACAGGGCTACTTATGGCTACACCTTC. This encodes CASTDRATYGYTF.

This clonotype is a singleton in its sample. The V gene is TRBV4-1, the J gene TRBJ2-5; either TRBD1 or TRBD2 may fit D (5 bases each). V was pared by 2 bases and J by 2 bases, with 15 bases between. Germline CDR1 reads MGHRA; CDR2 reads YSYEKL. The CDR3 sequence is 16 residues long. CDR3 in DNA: TGCGCCAGCAGCCAAATCGGAGGACATACTCAAGAGACCCAGTACTTC. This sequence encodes CASSQIGGHTQETQYF.

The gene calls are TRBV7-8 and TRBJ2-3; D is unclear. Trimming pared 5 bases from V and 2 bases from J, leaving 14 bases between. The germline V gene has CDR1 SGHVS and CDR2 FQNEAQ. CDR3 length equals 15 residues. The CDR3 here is CASSPARPNTDTQYF. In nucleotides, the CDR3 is TGTGCCAGCAGCCCCGCCAGACCCAACACAGATACGCAGTATTTT.

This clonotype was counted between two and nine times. CDR3 loop: CASSLFTEGAQETQYF. CDR3 in DNA: TGCGCCAGCAGCTTGTTCACAGAGGGGGCGCAGGAGACCCAGTACTTC. This chain joins TRBV5-1 and TRBJ2-5; 7 bases match TRBD1. CDR1 SGHRS and CDR2 YFSETQ come from the germline V gene. J lost 5 bases, V lost 1 base, and 11 bases had no gene match. The CDR3 totals 16 residues.

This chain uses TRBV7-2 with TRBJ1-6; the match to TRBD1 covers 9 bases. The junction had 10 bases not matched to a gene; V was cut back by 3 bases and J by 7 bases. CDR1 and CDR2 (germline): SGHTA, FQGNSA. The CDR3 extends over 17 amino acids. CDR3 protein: CASSFTPGTGLNSPLHF. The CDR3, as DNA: TGTGCCAGCAGCTTCACTCCCGGGACAGGGTTAAATTCACCCCTCCACTTT.

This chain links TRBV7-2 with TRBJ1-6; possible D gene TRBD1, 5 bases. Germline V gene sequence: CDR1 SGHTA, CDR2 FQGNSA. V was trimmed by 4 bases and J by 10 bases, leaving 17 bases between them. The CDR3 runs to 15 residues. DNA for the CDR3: TGTGCCAGCAGCTCCCGGGGGGTGGGAGTCTCACCCCTCCACTTT. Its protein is CASSSRGVGVSPLHF.

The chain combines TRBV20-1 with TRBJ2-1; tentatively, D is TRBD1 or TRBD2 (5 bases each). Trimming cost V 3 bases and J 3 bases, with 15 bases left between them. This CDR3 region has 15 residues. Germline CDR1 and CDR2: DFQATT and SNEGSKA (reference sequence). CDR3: CSARTSGRLYNEQFF. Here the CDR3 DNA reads TGCAGTGCTAGGACTTCGGGACGGCTCTACAATGAGCAGTTCTTC.

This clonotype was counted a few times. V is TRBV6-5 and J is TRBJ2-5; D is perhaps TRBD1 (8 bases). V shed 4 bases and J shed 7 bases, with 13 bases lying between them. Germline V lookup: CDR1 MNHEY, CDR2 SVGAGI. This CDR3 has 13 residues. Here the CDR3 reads CASSSQGGGTQYF. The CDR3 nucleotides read TGTGCCAGCAGTTCACAGGGGGGGGGGACCCAGTACTTC.

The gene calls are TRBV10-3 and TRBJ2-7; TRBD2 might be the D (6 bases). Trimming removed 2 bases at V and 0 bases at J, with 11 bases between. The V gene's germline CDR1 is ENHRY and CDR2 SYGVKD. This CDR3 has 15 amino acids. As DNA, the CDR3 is TGTGCCATCAGTGAGGTGGACGGGAGCTCCTACGAGCAGTACTTC. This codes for CAISEVDGSSYEQYF.